Listed below are T cell receptor beta chains from one sample, sequenced in a study of T cell changes during pregnancy in multiple sclerosis. Sequencing used immunoSEQ multiplex PCR; TCRdb keeps in-frame clones, though not all of them. The sample lists about 40,000 clones, roughly 90% occurring once. Sequenced here: CD8+ T cells from peripheral blood mononuclear cells, sampled before pregnancy. These receptors originate from a female donor with multiple sclerosis, enrolled in a pregnancy study. The CDR3 runs from the conserved cysteine through the conserved F or W. A D gene is named only where the DNA matches it firmly. Size tells how often a clone was seen (once, few, many) or the class of an expanded clone, and some rows leave it out.

j_call	v_call	d_call	clone_size	cdr3_nt	cdr3_aa
TRBJ2-3	TRBV7-9	-	-	TGTGCCAGCAGCTTAGTGGGGAGTTGGTATTTT	CASSLVGSWYF
TRBJ1-2	TRBV29-1	-	-	TGCAGCGCCGGCCGGGCAGGGAGGGCCTATGGCTACACCTTC	CSAGRAGRAYGYTF
TRBJ2-3	TRBV7-2	-	-	TGTGCCAGCAGCTTCTGGACTGGAAAAGATACGCAGTATTTT	CASSFWTGKDTQYF
TRBJ2-2	TRBV6-1	-	few	TGTGCCAGCCGATCCAGTTCCGGGGAGCTGTTTTTT	CASRSSSGELFF
TRBJ2-1	TRBV14	-	-	TGTGCCAGCAGTAACTCTTGGAATGAGCAGTTCTTC	CASSNSWNEQFF
TRBJ2-2	TRBV11-2	TRBD2	-	TGTGCCAGCAGCTCTACTAGCGACACCGGGGAGCTGTTTTTT	CASSSTSDTGELFF
TRBJ2-7	TRBV6-5	TRBD1	-	TGTGCCAGCAGTTTACCGCCGGGACAGGGTCCCTACGAGCAGTACTTC	CASSLPPGQGPYEQYF
TRBJ1-3	TRBV19	TRBD1	-	TGTGCTACCGGGACAGGCTCTGGAAACACCATATATTTT	CATGTGSGNTIYF
TRBJ2-3	TRBV28	-	once	TGTGCCAGCACCTTGGGAGCATCGACTAGCACAGATACGCAGTATTTT	CASTLGASTSTDTQYF
TRBJ2-3	TRBV6-5	-	-	TGTGCCAGCAGTTACTCCCCGGATACGCAGTATTTT	CASSYSPDTQYF
TRBJ1-1	TRBV27	TRBD1	-	TGTGCCAGCAGCTGGACAGGGGATGGGAACACTGAAGCTTTCTTT	CASSWTGDGNTEAFF
TRBJ2-2	TRBV4-1	-	-	TGCGCCAGCAGCCAAGTTAGAGGGAGGAACACCGGGGAGCTGTTTTTT	CASSQVRGRNTGELFF
TRBJ2-1	TRBV6-1	-	-	TGTGCCAGCAGACCTATAAGCTCCTACAATGAGCAGTTCTTC	CASRPISSYNEQFF
TRBJ1-3	TRBV28	-	-	TGTGCCAGCAGTTTATCGGTCTCTGGAAACACCATATATTTT	CASSLSVSGNTIYF
TRBJ2-7	TRBV6-5	-	once	TGTGCCAGCATGGGCCCTACGCCAGTGCCCTACGAGCAGTACTTC	CASMGPTPVPYEQYF
TRBJ2-5	TRBV4-3	TRBD2	-	TGCGCCAGCAGCCCGGGACTAGCGGTACAAGAGACCCAGTACTTC	CASSPGLAVQETQYF
TRBJ1-1	TRBV5-1	-	-	TGCGCCAGCAGCTCTGCTATAGGGTGGGAGACTGAAGCTTTCTTT	CASSSAIGWETEAFF
TRBJ2-3	TRBV4-2	-	-	TGTGCCAGCAGCCAAGTACTGAGAGATACGCAGTATTTT	CASSQVLRDTQYF
TRBJ2-3	TRBV27	-	-	TGTGCCAGCAGCGGGGGAGGGGGGGCCAGCACAGATACGCAGTATTTT	CASSGGGGASTDTQYF